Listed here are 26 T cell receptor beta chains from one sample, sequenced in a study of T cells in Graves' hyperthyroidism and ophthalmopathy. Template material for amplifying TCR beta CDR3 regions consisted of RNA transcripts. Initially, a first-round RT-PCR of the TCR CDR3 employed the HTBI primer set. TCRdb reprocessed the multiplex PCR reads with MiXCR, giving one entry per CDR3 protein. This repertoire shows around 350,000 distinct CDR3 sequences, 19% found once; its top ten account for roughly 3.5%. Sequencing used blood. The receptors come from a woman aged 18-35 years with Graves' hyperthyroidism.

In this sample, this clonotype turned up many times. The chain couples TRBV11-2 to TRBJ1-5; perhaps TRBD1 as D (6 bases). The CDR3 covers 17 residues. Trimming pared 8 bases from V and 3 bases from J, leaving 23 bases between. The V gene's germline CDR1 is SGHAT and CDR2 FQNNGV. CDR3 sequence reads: CASAQFPPGDNNQPQHF. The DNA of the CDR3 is TGTGCCAGCGCGCAATTTCCCCCCGGGGACAACAATCAGCCCCAGCATTTT.

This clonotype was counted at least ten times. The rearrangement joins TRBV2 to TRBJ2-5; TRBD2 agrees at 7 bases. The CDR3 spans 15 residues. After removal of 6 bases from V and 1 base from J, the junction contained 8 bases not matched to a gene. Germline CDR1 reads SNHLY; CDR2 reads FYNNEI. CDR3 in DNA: TGTGCCAGCAGGGTCGGACTAGGGCCCCAAGAGACCCAGTACTTC. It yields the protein CASRVGLGPQETQYF.

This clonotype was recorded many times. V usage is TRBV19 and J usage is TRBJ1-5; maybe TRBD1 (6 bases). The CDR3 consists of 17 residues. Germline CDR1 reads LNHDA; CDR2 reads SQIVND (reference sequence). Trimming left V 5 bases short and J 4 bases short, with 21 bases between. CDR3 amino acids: CASSVRGTLRPNQPQHF. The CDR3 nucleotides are TGTGCCAGTAGTGTGCGTGGGACATTAAGACCTAATCAGCCCCAGCATTTT.

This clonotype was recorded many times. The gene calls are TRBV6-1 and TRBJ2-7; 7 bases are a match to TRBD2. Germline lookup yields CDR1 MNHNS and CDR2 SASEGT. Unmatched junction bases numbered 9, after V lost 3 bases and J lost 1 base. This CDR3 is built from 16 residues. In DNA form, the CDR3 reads TGTGCCAGCAGTGAGGGCCGGGCGGGGGTTTCCTACGAGCAGTACTTC. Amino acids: CASSEGRAGVSYEQYF.

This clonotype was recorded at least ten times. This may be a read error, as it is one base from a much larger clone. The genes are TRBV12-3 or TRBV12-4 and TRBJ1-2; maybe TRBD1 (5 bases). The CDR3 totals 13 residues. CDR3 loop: CASTGPWGYVYTF. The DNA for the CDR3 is TGTGCCAGCACCGGACCTTGGGGCTATGTCTACACCTTC.

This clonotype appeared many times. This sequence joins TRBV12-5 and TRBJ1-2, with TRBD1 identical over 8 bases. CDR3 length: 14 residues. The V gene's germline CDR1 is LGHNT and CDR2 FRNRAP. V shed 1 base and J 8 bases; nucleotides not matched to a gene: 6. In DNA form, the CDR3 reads TGTGCTAGTGGTTTGGGACAGGGGCCGGGGGGCTACACCTTC. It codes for CASGLGQGPGGYTF.

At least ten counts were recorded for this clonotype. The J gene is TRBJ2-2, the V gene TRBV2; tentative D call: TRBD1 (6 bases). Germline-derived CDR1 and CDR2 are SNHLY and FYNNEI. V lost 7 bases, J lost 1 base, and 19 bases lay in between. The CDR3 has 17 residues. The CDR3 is CASNPGLWGQNTGELFF. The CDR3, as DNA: TGTGCCAGCAATCCAGGGCTTTGGGGACAGAACACCGGGGAGCTGTTTTTT.

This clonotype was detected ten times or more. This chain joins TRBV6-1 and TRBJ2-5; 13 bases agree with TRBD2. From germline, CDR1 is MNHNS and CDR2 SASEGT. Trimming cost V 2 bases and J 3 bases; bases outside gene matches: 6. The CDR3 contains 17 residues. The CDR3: CASSETSGGAEEETQYF. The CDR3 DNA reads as TGTGCCAGCAGTGAAACTAGCGGGGGGGCCGAGGAAGAGACCCAGTACTTC.

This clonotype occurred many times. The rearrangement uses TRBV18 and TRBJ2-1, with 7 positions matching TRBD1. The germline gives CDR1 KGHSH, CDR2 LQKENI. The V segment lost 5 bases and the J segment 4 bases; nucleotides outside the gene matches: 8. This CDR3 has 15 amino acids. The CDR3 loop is CASSTDRVLYNEQFF. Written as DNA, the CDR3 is TGTGCCAGCTCAACCGACAGGGTTTTATACAATGAGCAGTTCTTC.

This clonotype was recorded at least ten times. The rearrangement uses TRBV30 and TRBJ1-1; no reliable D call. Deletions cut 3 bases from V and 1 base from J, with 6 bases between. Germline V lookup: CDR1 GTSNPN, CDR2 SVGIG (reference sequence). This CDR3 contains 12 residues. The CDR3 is CAWSRANTEAFF. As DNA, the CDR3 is TGTGCCTGGAGCCGTGCGAACACTGAAGCTTTCTTT.

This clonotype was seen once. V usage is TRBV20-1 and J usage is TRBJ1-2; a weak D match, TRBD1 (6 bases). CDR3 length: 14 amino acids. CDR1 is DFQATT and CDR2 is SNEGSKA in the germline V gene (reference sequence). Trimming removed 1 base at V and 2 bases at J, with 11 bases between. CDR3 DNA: TGCAGTGCTAGAGTTCAGGGGAACAACTATGGCTACACCTTC. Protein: CSARVQGNNYGYTF.

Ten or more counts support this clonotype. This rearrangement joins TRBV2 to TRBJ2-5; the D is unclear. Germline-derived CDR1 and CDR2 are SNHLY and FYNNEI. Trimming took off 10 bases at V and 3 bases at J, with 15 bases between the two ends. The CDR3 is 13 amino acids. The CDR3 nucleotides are TGTGCCACCGTAAGTCATCAGGAAGAGACCCAGTACTTC. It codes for CATVSHQEETQYF.

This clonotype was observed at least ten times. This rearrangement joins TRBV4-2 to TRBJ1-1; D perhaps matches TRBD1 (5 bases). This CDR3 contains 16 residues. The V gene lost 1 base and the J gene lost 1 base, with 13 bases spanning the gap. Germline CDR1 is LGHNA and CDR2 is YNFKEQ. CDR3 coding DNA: TGTGCCAGCAGCCAAGCCCGCGGTGGGGCGAACACTGAAGCTTTCTTT. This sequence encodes CASSQARGGANTEAFF.

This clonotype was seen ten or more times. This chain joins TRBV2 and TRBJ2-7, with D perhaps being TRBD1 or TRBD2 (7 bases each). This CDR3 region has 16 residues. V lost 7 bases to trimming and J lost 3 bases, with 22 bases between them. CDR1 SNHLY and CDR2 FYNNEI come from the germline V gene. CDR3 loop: CASTTWEGALDYEQYF. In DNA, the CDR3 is TGTGCCAGCACCACATGGGAGGGGGCGCTGGACTACGAGCAGTACTTC. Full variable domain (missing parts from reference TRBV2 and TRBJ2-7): EPEVTQTPSHQVTQMGQEVILRCVPISNHLYFYWYRQILGQKVEFLVSFYNNEISEKSEIFDDQFSVERPDGSNFTLKIRSTKLEDSAMYFCASTTWEGALDYEQYFGPGTRLTVT.

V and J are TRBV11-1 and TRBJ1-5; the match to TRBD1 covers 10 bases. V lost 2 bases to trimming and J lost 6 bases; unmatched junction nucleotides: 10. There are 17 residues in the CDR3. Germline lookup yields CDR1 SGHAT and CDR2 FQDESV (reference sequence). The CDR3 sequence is CASSLILGTGAGQPQHF. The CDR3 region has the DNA TGTGCCAGCAGCTTAATTTTGGGGACAGGGGCAGGTCAGCCCCAGCATTTT.

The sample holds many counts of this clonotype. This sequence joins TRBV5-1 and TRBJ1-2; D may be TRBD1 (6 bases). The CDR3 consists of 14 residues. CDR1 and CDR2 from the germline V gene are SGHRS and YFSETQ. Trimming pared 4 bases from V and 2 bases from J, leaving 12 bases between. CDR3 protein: CASSGGQFNYGYTF. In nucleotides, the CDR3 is TGCGCCAGCAGCGGGGGACAATTCAACTATGGCTACACCTTC.

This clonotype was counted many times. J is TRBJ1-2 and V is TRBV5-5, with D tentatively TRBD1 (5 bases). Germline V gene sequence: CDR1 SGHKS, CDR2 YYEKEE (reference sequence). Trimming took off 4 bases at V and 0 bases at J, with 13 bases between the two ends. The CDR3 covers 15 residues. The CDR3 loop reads CASSLAGLANYGYTF. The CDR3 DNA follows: TGTGCCAGCAGCCTCGCAGGGCTAGCTAACTATGGCTACACCTTC.

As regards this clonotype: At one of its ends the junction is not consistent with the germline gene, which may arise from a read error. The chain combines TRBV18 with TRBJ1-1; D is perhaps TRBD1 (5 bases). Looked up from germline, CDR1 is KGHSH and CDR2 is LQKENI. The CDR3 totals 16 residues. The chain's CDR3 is CASSPQEGIVGTEACF. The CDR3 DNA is TGTGCCAGCTCACCACAGGAGGGAATCGTCGGGACTGAAGCTTGCTTT.

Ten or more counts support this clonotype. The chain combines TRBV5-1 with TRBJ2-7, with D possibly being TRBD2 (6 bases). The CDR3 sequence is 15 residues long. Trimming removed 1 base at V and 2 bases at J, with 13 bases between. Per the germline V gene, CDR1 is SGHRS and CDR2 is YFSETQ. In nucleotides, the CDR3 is TGCGCCAGCAGCTTGCGGGGGAAGATGGCCTACGAGCAGTACTTC. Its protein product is CASSLRGKMAYEQYF.

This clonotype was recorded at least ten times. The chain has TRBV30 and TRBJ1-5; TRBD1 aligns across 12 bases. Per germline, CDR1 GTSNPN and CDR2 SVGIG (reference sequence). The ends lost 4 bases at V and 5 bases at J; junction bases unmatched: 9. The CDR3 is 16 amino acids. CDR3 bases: TGTGCCTGGACCCTCAGTGGGACAGGGGGCGATCAGCCCCAGCATTTT. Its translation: CAWTLSGTGGDQPQHF.

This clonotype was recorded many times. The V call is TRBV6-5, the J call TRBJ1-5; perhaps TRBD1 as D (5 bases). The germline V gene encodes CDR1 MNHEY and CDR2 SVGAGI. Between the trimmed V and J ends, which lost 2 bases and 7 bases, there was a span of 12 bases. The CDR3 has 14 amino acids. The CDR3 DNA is TGTGCCAGCAGTTACAGGAGGGGTAGGCAGCCCCAGCATTTT. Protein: CASSYRRGRQPQHF.

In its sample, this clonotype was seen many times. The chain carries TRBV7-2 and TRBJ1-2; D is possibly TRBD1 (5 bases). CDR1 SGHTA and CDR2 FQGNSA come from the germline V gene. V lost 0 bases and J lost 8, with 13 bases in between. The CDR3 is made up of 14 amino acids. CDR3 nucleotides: TGTGCCAGCAGCTTAGCCCAGGGTACGGGCGGCTACACCTTC. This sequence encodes CASSLAQGTGGYTF.

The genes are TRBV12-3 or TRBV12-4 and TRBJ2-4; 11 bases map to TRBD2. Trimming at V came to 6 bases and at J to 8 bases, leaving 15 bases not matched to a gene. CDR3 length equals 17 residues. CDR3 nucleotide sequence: TGTGCCAGCAGCCGAATGACTAGCGGGGCGGTGGGAGACATTCAGTACTTC. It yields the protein CASSRMTSGAVGDIQYF.

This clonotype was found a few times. The CDR3 reads CASSFSPNTGELFF. In DNA form, the CDR3 reads TGCGCCAGCAGCTTTTCCCCCAACACCGGGGAGCTGTTTTTT. The chain combines TRBV5-1 with TRBJ2-2; D is undetermined. From germline, CDR1 is SGHRS and CDR2 YFSETQ. Trimming pared 2 bases from V and 2 bases from J, leaving 7 bases between. The CDR3 totals 14 residues.

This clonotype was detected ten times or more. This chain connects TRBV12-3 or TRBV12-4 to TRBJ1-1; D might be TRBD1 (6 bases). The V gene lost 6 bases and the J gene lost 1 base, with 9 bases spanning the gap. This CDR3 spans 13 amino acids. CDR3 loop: CASREGGNTEAFF. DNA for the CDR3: TGTGCCAGCAGGGAGGGGGGGAACACTGAAGCTTTCTTT.

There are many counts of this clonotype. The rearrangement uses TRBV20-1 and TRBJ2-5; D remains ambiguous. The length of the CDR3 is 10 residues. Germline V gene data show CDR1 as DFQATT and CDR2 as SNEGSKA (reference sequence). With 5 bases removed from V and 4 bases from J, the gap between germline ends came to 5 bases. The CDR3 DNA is TGCAGTGCTCTTGGAGAGACCCAGTACTTC. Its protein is CSALGETQYF.